This T cell receptor (beta chain) was captured by sequencing in a study of T cells in narcolepsy. Looking at the study overall: Enrolled donors included narcolepsy type 1 or type 2 patients and healthy controls.

For this clone: The antigen remains undetermined.

TCRdb's copy holds only in-frame clones and misses some; the assay was immunoSEQ multiplex PCR. The sample gives 25,000 or so clones, approximately 85% of which show up once; 9.5% to 13% is in the top ten. Points from the study as a whole: No autoreactive T cell clone sequences appeared in some memory CD4+ repertoires. Autoreactive clonotypes reportedly recurred in blood of same and different patients, not controls. Comparing one patient's CSF and blood CD4+ clonotypes highlighted HCRT- and TRIB2-specific autoreactive clonotypes.

After removal of 5 bases from V and 4 bases from J, the junction contained 8 bases not matched to a gene. CDR1 and CDR2 from the germline V gene are SGHTA and FQGNSA. There are 15 residues in the CDR3. The rearrangement joins TRBV7-2 to TRBJ2-1, with 7 bases matching TRBD2. This receptor was taken from a human donor in good health. Sequencing used memory (CD45RA-) CD4+ T cells from blood. The CDR3 protein is CASSLLGGDYNEQFF. For the CDR3, the DNA is TGTGCCAGCAGCCTATTGGGAGGGGATTACAATGAGCAGTTCTTC. Variable domain in full (rest from reference TRBV7-2 and TRBJ2-1): GAGVSQSPSNKVTEKGKDVELRCDPISGHTALYWYRQSLGQGLEFLIYFQGNSAPDKSGLPSDRFSAERTGGSVSTLTIQRTQQEDSAVYLCASSLLGGDYNEQFFGPGTRLTVL.